These 16 T cell receptor beta chains were all obtained from the same sample, sequenced in a study of CD8 T cells in ankylosing spondylitis. Study outcomes and limitations: Seemingly characteristic of ankylosing spondylitis blood was a TCR beta motif consisting of under ten highly homologous variants.

Each CDR3 protein gets one entry after TCRdb re-called the 5' RACE reads with MiXCR. This sample has fewer than 550,000 distinct CDR3 sequences, with approximately 5% found just once. These receptors have no identified antigens. The material sequenced was blood, either unsorted or a sorted T cell fraction (not recorded which). The receptors were gathered from a male donor with ankylosing spondylitis.

This chain links TRBV4-3 with TRBJ2-6; tentative D call: TRBD1 (5 bases). This CDR3 is 16 amino acids long. Looked up from germline, CDR1 is LGHNA and CDR2 is YSLEER. Trimming stripped 0 bases from V and 2 bases from J, with 8 bases between. Written as DNA, the CDR3 is TGCGCCAGCAGCCAAGATCTAGGGGCTGGGGCCAACGTCCTGACTTTC. Protein: CASSQDLGAGANVLTF.

This clonotype was seen many times. The chain has TRBV29-1 and TRBJ1-2; no clear D. Germline V lookup: CDR1 SQVTM, CDR2 ANQGSEA. The CDR3 runs to 11 residues. Trimming shortened V by 4 bases and J by 6 bases, and 9 bases separated the two germline ends. The CDR3 loop reads CSVGGRNGYTF. In DNA, the CDR3 is TGCAGCGTTGGGGGAAGAAATGGCTACACCTTC.

The chain employs TRBV20-1 and TRBJ2-5; D is unclear. In germline, CDR1 is DFQATT, CDR2 SNEGSKA (reference sequence). The CDR3 runs 12 residues. V was pared by 1 base and J by 7 bases, with 10 bases between. In nucleotides, the CDR3 is TGCAGTGCTAGAGGGACGGTGATGACCCAGTACTTC. This sequence encodes CSARGTVMTQYF.

This clonotype came up many times. CDR3 region: CASSFRGQEDTQYF. DNA for the CDR3: TGTGCCAGCAGCTTCAGGGGGCAGGAAGATACGCAGTATTTT. The rearrangement joins TRBV27 to TRBJ2-3; 8 nucleotides agree with TRBD1. This CDR3 has 14 residues. Germline CDR1 reads MNHEY; CDR2 reads SMNVEV (reference sequence). V lost 6 bases to trimming and J lost 5 bases; unmatched junction nucleotides: 7.

The chain is built from TRBV3-1 and TRBJ1-1; 7 bases agree with TRBD1. Germline V lookup: CDR1 LGHDT, CDR2 YNNKEL (reference sequence). The V gene end was trimmed by 2 bases and the J gene end by 5 bases; junction bases not matched to a gene: 8. This CDR3 spans 15 amino acids. The CDR3 DNA follows: TGTGCCAGCAGCCAACTCCCAGGGGGATATACTGAAGCTTTCTTT. It encodes CASSQLPGGYTEAFF.

The genes are TRBV7-8 and TRBJ2-2; D might be TRBD1 (6 bases). The CDR3 totals 16 residues. The germline CDR1 and CDR2 sequences are SGHVS and FQNEAQ. Between the trimmed V and J ends, which lost 0 bases and 0 bases, there was a span of 8 bases. The CDR3 DNA follows: TGTGCCAGCAGCTTAGCCACAGGGACGAACACCGGGGAGCTGTTTTTT. This translates into CASSLATGTNTGELFF. The full variable domain, in which reference TRBV7-8 and TRBJ2-2 provide the parts outside the CDR3, is GAGVSQSPRYKVAKRGQDVALRCDPISGHVSLFWYQQALGQGPEFLTYFQNEAQLDKSGLPSDRFFAERPEGSVSTLKIQRTQQEDSAVYLCASSLATGTNTGELFFGEGSRLTVL.

This clonotype was detected many times. This sequence joins TRBV20-1 and TRBJ2-1; perhaps D is TRBD1 or TRBD2 (7 bases each). Germline V gene data show CDR1 as DFQATT and CDR2 as SNEGSKA (reference sequence). The CDR3 spans 18 residues. Deletions cut 5 bases from V and 4 bases from J, with 27 bases between. CDR3 coding DNA: TGCAGTGCTGAGACTAGAGCGGGGAGGAGGGGGCTGTACAATGAGCAGTTCTTC. Protein: CSAETRAGRRGLYNEQFF.

In this sample, this clonotype turned up many times. This sequence joins TRBV6-1 and TRBJ1-1; 9 nucleotides line up with TRBD1. J was trimmed by 0 bases and V by 3 bases; bases with no gene match: 5. CDR3 size: 16 residues. Germline CDR1 reads MNHNS; CDR2 reads SASEGT. The CDR3 spells CASSDTGTGMNTEAFF. The CDR3 region has the DNA TGTGCCAGCAGTGACACCGGGACAGGGATGAACACTGAAGCTTTCTTT.

The gene calls are TRBV7-2 and TRBJ2-3; D possibly corresponds to TRBD2 (6 bases). CDR3 length: 14 amino acids. With 1 base removed from V and 3 bases from J, the gap between germline ends came to 8 bases. CDR1 and CDR2 from the germline V gene are SGHTA and FQGNSA. The CDR3 reads CASSLGRATDTQYF. The DNA of the CDR3 is TGTGCCAGCAGCTTAGGGAGGGCAACAGATACGCAGTATTTT.

This clonotype appeared a few times. This chain joins TRBV4-1 and TRBJ2-7, with no clear D. Looked up from germline, CDR1 is MGHRA and CDR2 is YSYEKL. Trimming pared 4 bases from V and 3 bases from J, leaving 10 bases between. The CDR3 is 13 amino acids. Here the CDR3 reads CASSLILGYEQYF. In DNA form, the CDR3 reads TGCGCCAGCAGCCTCATACTCGGCTACGAGCAGTACTTC.

The chain joins TRBV3-1 to TRBJ1-1; D not certain. V shed 3 bases and J shed 1 base, with 9 bases lying between them. From germline, CDR1 is LGHDT and CDR2 YNNKEL (reference sequence). There are 14 residues in the CDR3. CDR3 loop: CASSQRVGNTEAFF. Here the CDR3 DNA reads TGTGCCAGCAGCCAGAGGGTTGGGAACACTGAAGCTTTCTTT.

This clonotype was found many times. This rearrangement joins TRBV20-1 to TRBJ2-1; TRBD1 might be the D (6 bases). This CDR3 is 13 amino acids long. V gave up 3 bases and J gave up 7 bases, with 13 bases separating them. Germline V gives CDR1 DFQATT, CDR2 SNEGSKA (reference sequence). CDR3 loop: CSASQGLRNEQFF. DNA of the CDR3: TGCAGTGCTAGTCAGGGGTTGAGGAATGAGCAGTTCTTC.

This clonotype was seen repeatedly, ten times or more. The chain carries TRBV13 and TRBJ2-3; the D is unclear. With 3 bases removed from V and 6 bases from J, the gap between germline ends came to 10 bases. The CDR3 consists of 13 residues. Germline V gives CDR1 PRHDT, CDR2 FYEKMQ (reference sequence). The CDR3 sequence is CASSFRVTDTQYF. Here the CDR3 DNA reads TGTGCCAGCAGCTTCCGGGTTACCGATACGCAGTATTTT.

Note on this clonotype: Possible read error: a much larger clone is one base away. The J gene is TRBJ2-2, the V gene TRBV6-5; the D gene is possibly TRBD2 (6 bases). The CDR3 loop spans 19 amino acids. The germline CDR1 and CDR2 sequences are MNHEY and SVGAGI. V lost 1 base, J lost 6 bases, and 24 bases lay in between. This chain's CDR3 is CASSYLSYAGHRRAGELFF. The CDR3 nucleotides are TGTGCCAGCAGTTACTTGAGTTATGCCGGGCACAGGAGGGCCGGGGAGCTGTTTTTT.

This clonotype was found many times. The CDR3 sequence: CASSSVIETQYF. The CDR3 bases are TGTGCCAGCAGTTCTGTCATAGAGACCCAGTACTTC. The V call is TRBV28, the J call TRBJ2-5; D is uncertain. Germline values: CDR1 MDHEN, CDR2 SYDVKM. The CDR3 has 12 residues. V dropped 4 bases and J dropped 4 bases, with 7 bases sitting between them.

The CDR3 sequence is CASSWDRGSSNEKLFF. In DNA form, the CDR3 reads TGTGCCAGCAGCTGGGACAGGGGTTCCTCGAATGAAAAACTGTTTTTT. The rearrangement uses TRBV7-8 and TRBJ1-4; TRBD1 aligns across 10 bases. Germline V gives CDR1 SGHVS, CDR2 FQNEAQ. The junction had 7 bases not matched to a gene; V was cut back by 4 bases and J by 5 bases. CDR3 length: 16 amino acids.